This note documents a single T cell receptor (beta chain) sequence. The data were obtained in a study of blood T cell repertoires in COVID-19. Per the original methods: Nucleated cell counts were estimated from reference gene primer amplification. Sequencing was performed with immunoSEQ multiplex PCR; in TCRdb, only in-frame clones are kept and a portion is missing. The V and J calls and the clone size are those of that table, but D and trimming were determined from the DNA. The sample yields 150,000 to 200,000 clones, 82% seen once. The germline V gene has CDR1 MDHEN and CDR2 SYDVKM. Deletions cut 6 bases from V and 2 bases from J, with 19 bases between. The CDR3 loop spans 16 amino acids.

The chain has TRBV28 and TRBJ1-2; D may be TRBD1 (6 bases). The sequenced sample consisted of peripheral blood. The receptor's source is a woman in her 70s with acute or convalescent COVID-19. CDR3: CASSPIFAGANYGYTF. CDR3 nucleotides: TGTGCCAGCAGCCCTATTTTCGCAGGGGCGAACTATGGCTACACCTTC.